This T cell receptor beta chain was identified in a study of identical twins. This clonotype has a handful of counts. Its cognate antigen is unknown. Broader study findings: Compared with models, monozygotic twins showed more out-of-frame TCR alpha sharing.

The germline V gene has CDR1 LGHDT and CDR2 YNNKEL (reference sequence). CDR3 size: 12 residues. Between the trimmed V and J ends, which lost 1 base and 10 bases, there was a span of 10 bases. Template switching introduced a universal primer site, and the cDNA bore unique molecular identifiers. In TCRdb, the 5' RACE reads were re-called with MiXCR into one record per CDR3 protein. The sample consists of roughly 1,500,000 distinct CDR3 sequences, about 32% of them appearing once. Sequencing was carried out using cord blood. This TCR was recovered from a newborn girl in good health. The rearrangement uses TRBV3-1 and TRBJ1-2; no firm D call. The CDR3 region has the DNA TGTGCCAGCAGCCAAGGGTTGACTCTCTACACCTTC. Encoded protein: CASSQGLTLYTF.